Shown below are 15 T cell receptor beta chains from a single sample sequenced in a study of CD8+ T cells in alopecia areata (dated by TCRdb to the late 2010s). Taken with the paper, the label for time point translates to: around 4 weeks on oral tofacitinib. The sample's treatment or condition label, decoded: oral pan-JAK inhibitor, 5-10 mg twice daily. Receptors were amplified or captured by the immunoSEQ multiplex PCR assay. RNA was extracted from all samples and reverse transcribed into cDNA, which served as template for TCR sequencing. This immuneACCESS table, as held by TCRdb, lists in-frame sequences with V and J called but not all clones. Of the missing ones, under half trace to an unresolved V gene in checked studies; the others have no known cause. The sample yields about 160,000 clones; roughly 65% were counted once. The ten most abundant clones make up 0.75% to 0.95% of the sample. The material sequenced was CD4+ T cells sorted from blood, taken at week 4, from a patient treated with tofacitinib. These receptors came from a human donor with alopecia areata.

V gene TRBV5-1 combines with J gene TRBJ2-5, with 7 bases aligning to TRBD2. V shed 3 bases, J shed 5 bases, and the junction held 4 bases outside the gene matches. There are 13 residues in the CDR3. CDR1 is SGHRS and CDR2 is YFSETQ in the germline V gene. CDR3 sequence: CASSSSGGETQYF. CDR3 DNA: TGCGCCAGCAGCTCTAGCGGTGGTGAGACCCAGTACTTC.

The chain has TRBV7-9 and TRBJ1-2; no reliable D call. Germline CDR1 SEHNR, CDR2 FQNEAQ (reference sequence). Trimming cost V 3 bases and J 4 bases, with 12 bases left between them. The CDR3 totals 14 residues. The CDR3 DNA is TGTGCCAGCAGCTTGGGCCAGTTAGGCTATGGCTACACCTTC. Protein sequence: CASSLGQLGYGYTF. The variable domain in full, completed from reference TRBV7-9 and TRBJ1-2, reads DTGVSQNPRHKITKRGQNVTFRCDPISEHNRLYWYRQTLGQGPEFLTYFQNEAQLEKSRLLSDRFSAERPKGSFSTLEIQRTEQGDSAMYLCASSLGQLGYGYTFGSGTRLTVV.

As concerns this clone: This likely came from a read error, as a far larger clone is one base away. J is TRBJ2-3 and V is TRBV2; a weak D match, TRBD1 (6 bases). This CDR3 region has 13 residues. V lost 3 bases and J lost 4, with 8 bases in between. CDR1 is SNHLY, CDR2 FYNNEI, per germline. In nucleotides, the CDR3 is TGTGCCAGCAGTGACAGGGGCCCAGATACGCAGTATTTT. Protein product: CASSDRGPDTQYF.

J is TRBJ2-3 and V is TRBV7-2, with D maybe TRBD1 (6 bases). Germline CDR1 reads SGHTA; CDR2 reads FQGNSA. Deletions cut 5 bases from V and 4 bases from J, with 16 bases between. The CDR3 covers 15 residues. CDR3 in DNA: TGTGCCAGCAGCCCCAATGTACAGGGTGCAGATACGCAGTATTTT. This sequence encodes CASSPNVQGADTQYF. Using reference TRBV7-2 and TRBJ2-3 for the parts outside the CDR3, the full variable domain is GAGVSQSPSNKVTEKGKDVELRCDPISGHTALYWYRQSLGQGLEFLIYFQGNSAPDKSGLPSDRFSAERTGGSVSTLTIQRTQQEDSAVYLCASSPNVQGADTQYFGPGTRLTVL.

The V call is TRBV6-6, the J call TRBJ1-6, with D possibly TRBD1 on 5 matching bases. V lost 2 bases, J lost 10 bases, and 15 bases lay in between. CDR3 length equals 15 residues. Germline assignment: CDR1 MNHNY and CDR2 SVGAGI (reference sequence). CDR3 bases: TGTGCCAGCAGTTACGCCGGGACTACAGGCTCACCCCTCCACTTT. Translated, it gives CASSYAGTTGSPLHF.

This chain joins TRBV30 and TRBJ1-2, with D uncertain. The CDR3 is made up of 13 amino acids. Germline-derived CDR1 and CDR2 are GTSNPN and SVGIG (reference sequence). Trimming pared 0 bases from V and 8 bases from J, leaving 13 bases between. The CDR3 DNA reads as TGTGCCTGGAGTGTAATACCGCAGAGGGGCTACACCTTC. Translating it yields CAWSVIPQRGYTF.

The rearrangement links TRBV27 to TRBJ1-5; a weak D match, TRBD1 (5 bases). Germline loops: CDR1 MNHEY, CDR2 SMNVEV (reference sequence). The CDR3 spans 13 residues. Trimming left V 5 bases short and J 4 bases short, with 9 bases between. The CDR3 loop is CASSPGGNQPQHF. In DNA form, the CDR3 reads TGTGCCAGCAGTCCGGGGGGGAATCAGCCCCAGCATTTT.

The chain has TRBV6-6 and TRBJ2-2; D unclear. In germline, CDR1 is MNHNY, CDR2 SVGAGI (reference sequence). This CDR3 contains 12 residues. Trimming stripped 0 bases from V and 5 bases from J, with 1 base between. The CDR3: CASSYSTGELFF. CDR3 DNA sequence: TGTGCCAGCAGTTACTCGACCGGGGAGCTGTTTTTT.

This clone was counted a few times. The genes are TRBV30 and TRBJ1-5; the D is unclear. Trimming shortened V by 2 bases and J by 5 bases, and 13 bases separated the two germline ends. This CDR3 has 14 amino acids. Germline V lookup: CDR1 GTSNPN, CDR2 SVGIG (reference sequence). CDR3 nucleotides: TGTGCCTGGAGTAGAGGCATGATAGATCAGCCCCAGCATTTT. Its translation is CAWSRGMIDQPQHF.

The gene calls are TRBV30 and TRBJ2-1; D uncertain. This CDR3 has 12 residues. Germline CDR1 GTSNPN, CDR2 SVGIG (reference sequence). V lost 2 bases and J lost 8, with 10 bases in between. DNA of the CDR3: TGTGCCTGGAGTATCCGAGGTCATGAGCAGTTCTTC. This sequence encodes CAWSIRGHEQFF.

This clone was picked up a small number of times. This sequence joins TRBV30 and TRBJ1-2; unclear D gene. The CDR3 is 12 amino acids. Between the trimmed V and J ends, which lost 2 bases and 6 bases, there was a span of 10 bases. Germline CDR1 GTSNPN, CDR2 SVGIG (reference sequence). The CDR3: CAWSPQTDGYTF. The CDR3 nucleotides are TGTGCCTGGAGTCCTCAAACCGATGGCTACACCTTC.

This chain connects TRBV4-1 to TRBJ1-6; 9 positions match TRBD1. Germline V gene lookup returns CDR1 MGHRA and CDR2 YSYEKL. The CDR3 is 15 amino acids. Unmatched junction bases numbered 8, after V lost 4 bases and J lost 10 bases. CDR3 DNA sequence: TGCGCCAGCAGCCTCCTAGGACAGGGGCGGTCACCCCTCCACTTT. Translated, it gives CASSLLGQGRSPLHF.

J is TRBJ2-3 and V is TRBV2; 13 bases agree with TRBD2. Unmatched junction bases numbered 7, after V lost 5 bases and J lost 2 bases. The CDR3 consists of 17 residues. The V gene's germline CDR1 is SNHLY and CDR2 FYNNEI. The CDR3 loop reads CASSSTSGGPSTDTQYF. CDR3 bases: TGTGCCAGCAGTTCGACTAGCGGGGGGCCTTCCACAGATACGCAGTATTTT.

V usage is TRBV5-1 and J usage is TRBJ2-5; unclear D gene. Germline V lookup: CDR1 SGHRS, CDR2 YFSETQ. This CDR3 has 15 residues. V lost 4 bases and J lost 1, with 14 bases in between. The CDR3 DNA reads TGCGCCAGCAGCGGGTCCGAGACTTCCCAAGAGACCCAGTACTTC. Translation gives CASSGSETSQETQYF.

The V call is TRBV5-6, the J call TRBJ1-6, with D possibly being TRBD1 (6 bases). The CDR3 has 16 residues. The V end was cut by 4 bases, the J end by 9 bases, with 20 bases between. CDR1 and CDR2 from the germline V gene are SGHDT and YYEEEE. The CDR3, as DNA: TGTGCCAGCAGCACGGTGGGGGGCGCGGCGAGTTCACCCCTCCACTTT. Translation: CASSTVGGAASSPLHF.